This T cell receptor (beta chain) came from a study of blood T cell repertoires in COVID-19. On the study more broadly: Samples representing acute and convalescent COVID-19 were sourced from the United States, Italy and Spain. PBMCs, B-cell-depleted T cells, or T cells were the source of the cDNA or gDNA that made up the material.

Original data processing: Amplification of reference gene primers provided the estimated nucleated cell counts. The method was immunoSEQ multiplex PCR; TCRdb's version includes in-frame clones alone and lacks a portion of them. V and J calls and clone size follow that table, whereas D and trimming were derived from the DNA. Among some 180,000 clones listed, over 75% were seen once. This CDR3 region has 12 residues. Germline V gene lookup returns CDR1 KGHDR and CDR2 SFDVKD. V was pared by 2 bases and J by 9 bases, with 7 bases between. Patients of the Seattle cohort, enrolled during active infection, were followed longitudinally.

The rearrangement joins TRBV24-1 to TRBJ1-5; no clear D gene. The sequence came from a man aged 45 to 65 with COVID-19, enrolled during active disease. Sequenced sample: peripheral blood. The CDR3 region has the DNA TGTGCCACCAGTGATTCTGCGGGGCCCCAGCATTTT. Its translation is CATSDSAGPQHF.